The 9 T cell receptor beta chains reported below all come from one sample, sequenced in a study of identical twins. MiXCR, run by TCRdb on the 5' RACE reads, gives a single entry per CDR3 protein. The repertoire holds approximately 500,000 distinct CDR3 sequences, roughly 15% seen once, with 0.44% in the top ten. These data also featured in a second study, about yellow fever vaccine responses in identical twins.

The sequenced sample consisted of CD4+ T cells sorted from blood. These receptors were taken from a woman younger than 30 in good health.

This sequence joins TRBV9 and TRBJ1-2, with D uncertain. Per germline, CDR1 SGDLS and CDR2 YYNGEE. V was cut by 3 bases and J by 8 bases, with 20 bases left in between. This CDR3 contains 15 residues. The CDR3 DNA reads TGTGCCAGCAGCGCCAGTAGATCTTGGGTAGACGGCTACACCTTC. Translation: CASSASRSWVDGYTF.

The table lists this clonotype with a few counts. V and J are TRBV3-1 and TRBJ2-1; D unresolved. The CDR3 runs 14 residues. Trimming took off 2 bases at V and 9 bases at J, with 14 bases between the two ends. From germline, CDR1 is LGHDT and CDR2 YNNKEL (reference sequence). The CDR3 nucleotides are TGTGCCAGCAGCCAATTCGGAGTATCCGGTGAGCAGTTCTTC. This encodes CASSQFGVSGEQFF.

This clonotype has a handful of counts. The chain is built from TRBV19 and TRBJ2-1; 9 bases are a match to TRBD2. V shed 5 bases, J shed 5 bases, and the junction held 4 bases outside the gene matches. CDR1 LNHDA and CDR2 SQIVND come from the germline V gene (reference sequence). CDR3 length equals 14 residues. Written as DNA, the CDR3 is TGTGCCAGTAGTCGCTTAGCGGGAGACAATGAGCAGTTCTTC. Translating it yields CASSRLAGDNEQFF.

This clonotype was counted at least ten times. The chain combines TRBV29-1 with TRBJ2-7; 10 bases align to TRBD2. The CDR3 covers 14 residues. Germline assignment: CDR1 SQVTM and CDR2 ANQGSEA. The V segment lost 4 bases and the J segment 5 bases; nucleotides outside the gene matches: 8. CDR3 sequence reads: CSVGRSSGSDEQYF. The CDR3 DNA is TGCAGCGTTGGCCGGTCTAGCGGGAGTGACGAGCAGTACTTC.

This clonotype occurred a few times. This chain connects TRBV3-1 to TRBJ1-1, with D unresolved. V gave up 1 base and J gave up 1 base, with 7 bases separating them. Germline lookup yields CDR1 LGHDT and CDR2 YNNKEL (reference sequence). CDR3 length: 14 residues. The CDR3 is CASSQGVENTEAFF. The CDR3, as DNA: TGTGCCAGCAGCCAAGGGGTAGAGAACACTGAAGCTTTCTTT.

This clonotype has only a few counts. The gene calls are TRBV5-1 and TRBJ1-1; 7 bases fit TRBD1. The CDR3 runs to 16 residues. The junction had 10 bases not matched to a gene; V was cut back by 4 bases and J by 1 base. Germline assignment: CDR1 SGHRS and CDR2 YFSETQ. The CDR3 nucleotides read TGCGCCAGCAGCATGGGGGACAGTCTGGCGAACACTGAAGCTTTCTTT. It codes for CASSMGDSLANTEAFF.

This clonotype occurred many times. The rearrangement links TRBV12-3 or TRBV12-4 to TRBJ2-1, with TRBD2 identical over 8 bases. Trimming took 3 bases from V and 13 from J; bases not matched to a gene: 11. The CDR3 is 14 amino acids. The CDR3 spells CASSFSGNGKGQFF. The CDR3 DNA reads as TGTGCCAGCAGTTTTAGCGGGAACGGGAAGGGACAGTTCTTC.

This chain connects TRBV20-1 to TRBJ2-5, with a weak D call TRBD2 (5 bases). The ends were cut back, 7 bases at V and 0 bases at J, with 21 bases in the middle. This CDR3 region has 16 residues. CDR1 is DFQATT and CDR2 is SNEGSKA in the germline V gene (reference sequence). CDR3 residues: CSVQSAGGVHQETQYF. The CDR3 DNA reads TGCAGTGTTCAGAGCGCGGGTGGAGTACACCAAGAGACCCAGTACTTC.

The chain combines TRBV27 with TRBJ1-5; D might be TRBD1 (5 bases). CDR3 size: 14 residues. With 5 bases removed from V and 0 bases from J, the gap between germline ends came to 8 bases. Germline loops: CDR1 MNHEY, CDR2 SMNVEV (reference sequence). CDR3 DNA sequence: TGTGCCAGCAGTCCCAGGGATAGCAATCAGCCCCAGCATTTT. Protein sequence: CASSPRDSNQPQHF.